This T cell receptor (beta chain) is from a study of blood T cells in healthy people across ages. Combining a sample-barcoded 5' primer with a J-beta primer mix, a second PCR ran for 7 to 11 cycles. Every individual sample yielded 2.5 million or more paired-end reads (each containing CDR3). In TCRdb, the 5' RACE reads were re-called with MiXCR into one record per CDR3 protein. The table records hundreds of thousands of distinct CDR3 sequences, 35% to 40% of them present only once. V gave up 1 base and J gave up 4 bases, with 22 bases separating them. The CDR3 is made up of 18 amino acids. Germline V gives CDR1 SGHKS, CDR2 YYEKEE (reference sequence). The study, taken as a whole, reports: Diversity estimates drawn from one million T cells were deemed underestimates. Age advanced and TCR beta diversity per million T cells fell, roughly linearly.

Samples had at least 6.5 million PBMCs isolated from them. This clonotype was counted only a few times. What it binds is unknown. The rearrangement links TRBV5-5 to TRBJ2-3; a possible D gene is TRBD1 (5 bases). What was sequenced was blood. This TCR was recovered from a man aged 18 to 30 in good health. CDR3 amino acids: CASSLKSAQGNIADTQYF. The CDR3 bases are TGTGCCAGCAGCTTGAAGAGCGCGCAGGGTAATATAGCAGATACGCAGTATTTT.